Sequencing of this T cell receptor (beta chain) was carried out in a study of PD-1 blockade in classical Hodgkin lymphoma. Overall study context: Patients had nivolumab dosed at 3 mg/kg, delivered intravenously every 2 weeks.

The CDR3 extends over 14 amino acids. CDR1 is SGHTA and CDR2 is FQGNSA in the germline V gene. The V end lost 2 bases, the J end lost 0 bases, and 7 bases lay between the germline ends. Study observations and caveats: Repertoire difference causes, possibly disease activity or prior therapy, remain undefined. CD4+ but not CD8+ TCR diversity rose significantly by C4D1. Reports indicated that newly diagnosed patients had lower baseline TCR diversity than healthy donors did.

Sequenced by immunoSEQ multiplex PCR; TCRdb stores in-frame clones only, minus some. This sample carries approximately 84,000 clones, over 80% of them seen once, and the ten largest clones take approximately 15%. The sample's time point: cycle 4 day 1 (C4D1), after five to seven weeks of nivolumab. Patients all relapsed after autologous stem cell transplantation, and there was variation in brentuximab vedotin exposure. This clone was counted a few times. Its target is not known. The clonotype was recovered from a human donor with classical Hodgkin lymphoma. The input for sequencing was peripheral blood mononuclear cells (PBMCs), taken before the fourth cycle of nivolumab. The chain uses TRBV7-2 and TRBJ1-1; D is unresolved. This CDR3 reads CASSLLALNTEAFF. CDR3 DNA sequence: TGTGCCAGCAGCTTACTGGCCCTGAACACTGAAGCTTTCTTT.